Each of the 26 T cell receptor beta chains below was sequenced from the same sample in a study of CD8 T cells in ankylosing spondylitis (dated by TCRdb to about 2017). Library preparation used 5' RACE. The listed sequencing device is Illumina HiSeq 2500. In-frame beta chains were kept once TCRdb had trimmed the public reads at Q25 with fastp and called clones with MiXCR. Rows with a matching CDR3 protein are joined into one entry that keeps the most common DNA and genes. This sample has about 330,000 distinct CDR3 sequences in its table, and approximately 8.2% of those were observed once. The top ten clones comprise just over 14% of the sample. Antigens of these TCRs are unknown. Findings and caveats that apply to the study as a whole: A TCR beta motif made up of several highly homologous amino acid variants appeared to be characteristic of blood from ankylosing spondylitis patients.

The sample was blood, either unsorted or a sorted T cell fraction (not recorded which). Receptors were obtained from a male donor with ankylosing spondylitis.

This clonotype showed up just a few times. This chain links TRBV4-3 with TRBJ2-5; D perhaps matches TRBD1 (5 bases). Trimming shortened V by 2 bases and J by 2 bases, and 9 bases separated the two germline ends. Germline V gives CDR1 LGHNA, CDR2 YSLEER. The CDR3 sequence is 14 residues long. CDR3: CASSQRQNQETQYF. The CDR3 DNA sequence: TGCGCCAGCAGCCAACGACAGAATCAAGAGACCCAGTACTTC.

The sample holds many counts of this clonotype. The chain couples TRBV10-3 to TRBJ2-7; D possibly corresponds to TRBD2 (6 bases). Germline V gene data show CDR1 as ENHRY and CDR2 as SYGVKD. The CDR3 has 17 residues. Trimming removed 1 base from V and 6 bases from J, with 22 bases in between. CDR3 DNA: TGTGCCATCAGTGAGTACCCACTAGCTACAAAGTCATGCGAGCAGTACTTC. Its translation is CAISEYPLATKSCEQYF.

The J gene is TRBJ1-1, the V gene TRBV6-6, with 7 nucleotides matching TRBD1. The CDR3 totals 12 residues. Germline V gene data show CDR1 as MNHNY and CDR2 as SVGAGI (reference sequence). The V and J ends lost 2 bases and 11 bases, in that order; junction bases with no gene match: 5. In DNA, the CDR3 is TGTGCCAGCAGTTACACAACAGGGGACGCTTTCTTT. Amino acid sequence: CASSYTTGDAFF.

There are many counts of this clonotype. V and J are TRBV19 and TRBJ1-1; D gene unclear. Germline CDR1 reads LNHDA; CDR2 reads SQIVND (reference sequence). Deletions cut 5 bases from V and 4 bases from J, with 11 bases between. The CDR3 runs 13 residues. The CDR3: CASSVRRSTEAFF. DNA for the CDR3: TGTGCCAGTAGTGTTCGAAGGAGCACTGAAGCTTTCTTT.

This sequence joins TRBV9 and TRBJ2-7, with TRBD1 as a possible D gene (7 bases). The ends were cut back, 3 bases at V and 0 bases at J, with 10 bases in the middle. From germline, CDR1 is SGDLS and CDR2 YYNGEE. CDR3 length: 14 residues. The CDR3 nucleotides read TGTGCCAGCAGCGGGGGGGACAGCTCCTACGAGCAGTACTTC. It yields the protein CASSGGDSSYEQYF.

The chain has TRBV14 and TRBJ2-7; D not resolved. CDR3 length equals 15 residues. V lost 1 base and J 9 bases, leaving 19 bases between the germline ends. The germline V gene encodes CDR1 SGHDN and CDR2 FVKESK. The chain's CDR3 is CASSQGSRDPTGQYF. The CDR3, as DNA: TGTGCCAGCAGCCAAGGGAGTCGCGACCCTACGGGGCAGTACTTC.

This clonotype was picked up many times. The chain is built from TRBV20-1 and TRBJ2-1; D perhaps matches TRBD1 (5 bases). With 1 base removed from V and 3 bases from J, the gap between germline ends came to 10 bases. Germline CDR1 is DFQATT and CDR2 is SNEGSKA (reference sequence). The CDR3 has 14 amino acids. This chain's CDR3 is CSARARVGYNEQFF. CDR3 in DNA: TGCAGTGCTAGAGCCAGGGTTGGCTACAATGAGCAGTTCTTC.

Turning to this clonotype: A much larger clone lies one base from this, so it may be a read error. The chain combines TRBV12-3 or TRBV12-4 with TRBJ1-1, with D possibly matching TRBD1 (5 bases). This CDR3 is built from 16 residues. V was shortened by 7 bases and J by 1 base, with 19 bases between the two germline ends. CDR3 amino acids: CASTPSYRLKNTEAFF. CDR3 bases: TGTGCCAGCACCCCCTCGTACAGGCTAAAGAACACTGAAGCTTTCTTT.

V gene TRBV6-2 or TRBV6-3 combines with J gene TRBJ1-2; TRBD1 agrees at 7 bases. Germline values: CDR1 MNHEY, CDR2 SVGEGT. The CDR3 has 14 residues. V shed 7 bases and J 7 bases; nucleotides not matched to a gene: 12. The CDR3: CASTTAAGGFGYTF. The CDR3 nucleotides are TGTGCCAGCACAACGGCGGCAGGGGGGTTTGGCTACACCTTC.

This clonotype was picked up many times. V usage is TRBV5-1 and J usage is TRBJ2-4; either TRBD1 or TRBD2 may supply D (5 bases each). Trimming shortened V by 4 bases and J by 8 bases, and 22 bases separated the two germline ends. CDR3 length: 16 residues. Germline V CDR1 and CDR2: SGHRS, YFSETQ. DNA of the CDR3: TGCGCCAGCAGCCTACATAGTGGGACGGCGTTTGACATTCAGTACTTC. Translation: CASSLHSGTAFDIQYF.

V and J are TRBV7-3 and TRBJ2-6, with unresolved D. The germline V and J ends were trimmed by 5 bases and 0 bases, with 8 bases remaining between them. The V gene's germline CDR1 is SGHTA and CDR2 FQGTGA. The CDR3 is 15 residues long. The CDR3 DNA reads as TGTGCCAGCAGCCGCGGTGGCTCTGGGGCCAACGTCCTGACTTTC. It encodes CASSRGGSGANVLTF.

V gene TRBV5-1 combines with J gene TRBJ2-1; D possibly corresponds to TRBD1 (5 bases). Trimming removed 1 base at V and 4 bases at J, with 12 bases between. The CDR3 extends over 15 amino acids. CDR1 and CDR2 from the germline V gene are SGHRS and YFSETQ. The CDR3: CASSLRQSTYNEQFF. CDR3 nucleotides: TGCGCCAGCAGCTTGAGACAGTCTACTTACAATGAGCAGTTCTTC.

This clonotype was detected only a few times. The CDR3: CSARENLGTGSYEQYF. In DNA, the CDR3 is TGCAGTGCTAGAGAGAATCTCGGGACTGGCTCCTACGAGCAGTACTTC. V gene TRBV20-1 combines with J gene TRBJ2-7, with a weak D call TRBD2 (6 bases). V lost 0 bases and J lost 0, with 15 bases in between. The length of the CDR3 is 16 residues. Germline loops: CDR1 DFQATT, CDR2 SNEGSKA (reference sequence).

The chain has TRBV12-3 or TRBV12-4 and TRBJ1-1; D is ambiguous. This CDR3 has 12 residues. Trimming shortened V by 7 bases and J by 9 bases, and 15 bases separated the two germline ends. CDR3 sequence: CASIRGWQQAFF. The CDR3 DNA is TGTGCCAGCATCCGAGGCTGGCAGCAAGCTTTCTTT.

V usage is TRBV20-1 and J usage is TRBJ2-7; D is perhaps TRBD1 (5 bases). Looked up from germline, CDR1 is DFQATT and CDR2 is SNEGSKA (reference sequence). Trimming removed 5 bases from V and 8 bases from J, with 13 bases in between. This CDR3 has 11 amino acids. The CDR3 protein is CSAPGLEKQYF. The CDR3 DNA is TGCAGTGCTCCAGGGCTAGAAAAGCAGTACTTC.

The V gene is TRBV20-1, the J gene TRBJ2-7; 10 bases agree with TRBD2. V was pared by 5 bases and J by 4 bases, with 11 bases of the junction left unmatched. CDR3 size: 15 residues. Looked up from germline, CDR1 is DFQATT and CDR2 is SNEGSKA (reference sequence). The CDR3 loop reads CSAAAGGLWLYEQYF. Written as DNA, the CDR3 is TGCAGTGCTGCAGCGGGAGGGCTGTGGTTATACGAGCAGTACTTC.

This clonotype was seen more than once but under ten times. The J gene is TRBJ2-3, the V gene TRBV7-2, with TRBD2 matching over 9 bases. This CDR3 is built from 16 residues. The J segment lost 1 base and the V segment lost 2 bases, leaving 4 bases of the junction unmatched. CDR1 and CDR2 from the germline V gene are SGHTA and FQGNSA. The CDR3: CASSLIGGGGTDTQYF. The DNA for the CDR3 is TGTGCCAGCAGCTTAATTGGCGGGGGGGGCACAGATACGCAGTATTTT.

In this sample, this clonotype turned up many times. V gene TRBV20-1 combines with J gene TRBJ1-1; 10 positions agree with TRBD1. The germline V gene encodes CDR1 DFQATT and CDR2 SNEGSKA (reference sequence). The CDR3 consists of 16 residues. Losses at the gene ends were 2 bases for V and 4 bases for J; bases not matched to a gene: 10. CDR3 amino acids: CSARISLDRGLTEAFF. The CDR3 coding sequence is TGCAGTGCTAGAATCAGCCTCGACAGGGGGCTCACTGAAGCTTTCTTT.

The sample holds many counts of this clonotype. The chain combines TRBV7-2 with TRBJ2-7; the match to TRBD1 covers 7 bases. Germline CDR1 reads SGHTA; CDR2 reads FQGNSA. Trimming cost V 5 bases and J 5 bases; bases outside gene matches: 12. This CDR3 contains 15 residues. In DNA form, the CDR3 reads TGTGCCAGCAGCCCGGACCGGGACAGTAGTCACGAGCAGTACTTC. Translating gives CASSPDRDSSHEQYF.

This clonotype was recorded a few times. V gene TRBV29-1 combines with J gene TRBJ2-7, with D maybe TRBD1 (5 bases). CDR1 and CDR2 (germline): SQVTM, ANQGSEA. The CDR3 runs to 13 residues. The ends were cut back, 6 bases at V and 2 bases at J, with 14 bases in the middle. CDR3 amino acids: CSVQTGYPYEQYF. CDR3 DNA: TGCAGCGTCCAAACAGGCTACCCCTACGAGCAGTACTTC.

This clonotype was picked up many times. The chain has TRBV20-1 and TRBJ2-2, with 7 bases matching TRBD1. V was clipped by 5 bases and J by 8 bases; unmatched bases: 5. This CDR3 is 12 amino acids long. Germline CDR1 reads DFQATT; CDR2 reads SNEGSKA (reference sequence). CDR3 amino acids: CSASDRAGELFF. For the CDR3, the DNA is TGCAGTGCTTCCGACAGGGCTGGGGAGCTGTTTTTT.

This clonotype was counted at least ten times. The chain employs TRBV5-1 and TRBJ2-4; TRBD1 aligns across 9 bases. Germline V gives CDR1 SGHRS, CDR2 YFSETQ. This CDR3 is built from 16 residues. J was trimmed by 8 bases and V by 0 bases; bases with no gene match: 9. The CDR3 here is CASSLVGTDRGDIQYF. The CDR3 region has the DNA TGCGCCAGCAGCTTGGTGGGGACGGACAGGGGAGACATTCAGTACTTC.

This clonotype has a handful of counts. This chain links TRBV5-1 with TRBJ2-3; D is ambiguous. V lost 0 bases to trimming and J lost 4 bases, with 15 bases between them. Looked up from germline, CDR1 is SGHRS and CDR2 is YFSETQ. This CDR3 is built from 16 residues. CDR3 nucleotides: TGCGCCAGCAGCTTGGTCGGGTCCCGGCTGTCAGATACGCAGTATTTT. The encoded protein is CASSLVGSRLSDTQYF. The variable domain in full, completed from reference TRBV5-1 and TRBJ2-3, reads KAGVTQTPRYLIKTRGQQVTLSCSPISGHRSVSWYQQTPGQGLQFLFEYFSETQRNKGNFPGRFSGRQFSNSRSEMNVSTLELGDSALYLCASSLVGSRLSDTQYFGPGTRLTVL.

This clonotype occurred a few times. V and J are TRBV27 and TRBJ1-5; D gene ambiguous. Germline-derived CDR1 and CDR2 are MNHEY and SMNVEV (reference sequence). The CDR3 contains 14 residues. The V end was cut by 3 bases, the J end by 4 bases, with 10 bases between. In DNA form, the CDR3 reads TGTGCCAGCAGTTTCTTTCTAGGGAATCAGCCCCAGCATTTT. As protein: CASSFFLGNQPQHF.

This clonotype has more than one count but fewer than ten. This chain joins TRBV10-3 and TRBJ2-1, with D possibly being TRBD1 (7 bases). V was shortened by 3 bases and J by 12 bases, with 12 bases between the two germline ends. This CDR3 is 12 amino acids long. Germline V gives CDR1 ENHRY, CDR2 SYGVKD. In DNA, the CDR3 is TGTGCCATCAGTGACCGGGGGACAGCGCAGTTCTTC. This translates into CAISDRGTAQFF.

This clonotype was observed many times. V and J are TRBV5-1 and TRBJ2-2; possible D gene TRBD1, 6 bases. The CDR3 totals 14 residues. The germline V gene encodes CDR1 SGHRS and CDR2 YFSETQ. V lost 3 bases and J lost 4, with 10 bases in between. The CDR3 is CASSSTGFTGELFF. The DNA for the CDR3 is TGCGCCAGCAGCTCTACAGGGTTCACCGGGGAGCTGTTTTTT.